These T cell receptor beta chains were read from a single sample in a study of T cell responses to AZD1222 COVID-19 vaccine. The method was immunoSEQ multiplex PCR; TCRdb's version includes in-frame clones alone and lacks a portion of them. The sample carries roughly 87,000 clones, about nine tenths recorded once. The specimen was peripheral blood, collected 28 days after the second AZD1222 dose. These receptors originate from an adult who received the AZD1222 COVID-19 vaccine. The CDR3 runs from the conserved cysteine through the conserved F or W. Each record gives: V gene, clone size, CDR3 protein. Only some rows state a clone size, as once, few, many or a class for expanded clones.

>TRBV27|once
CASSRQGYYGYTF
>TRBV7-9|.
CASSKQGGSEAFF
>TRBV6-5|.
CASSYQTGLDEQFF
>TRBV15|.
CATSSLLQGALGNQPQHF
>TRBV30|few
CAWSQVSNEKLFF
>TRBV7-9|.
CASSLGGGGETDTQYF
>TRBV6-2/TRBV6-3|once
CASSYRRPNYGYTF
>TRBV3-1/TRBV3-2|.
CASSQVQGRGEQYF
>TRBV5-1|.
CASSVNPGQGPQPQHF
>TRBV28|.
CASSFRAVNSNQPQHF
>TRBV6-5|.
CASTYGGEKEAFF
>TRBV7-9|.
CASSLGRGETQYF
>TRBV6-4|.
CASSRTSGGGTDTQYF
>TRBV7-9|.
CASSSEQGVDTQYF
>TRBV2|few
CASRAYQETQYF
>TRBV4-1|.
CASRGASGELFF
>TRBV19|.
CASSMGLEQFF
>TRBV7-9|.
CASSILTSTNEKLFF
>TRBV11-2|.
CASSLGQGRSGNTIYF
>TRBV3-1/TRBV3-2|.
CASSQVPNTEAFF
>TRBV3-1/TRBV3-2|.
CASSQPLRGAVGYTF
>TRBV7-3|.
CASSLMGQGNGYTF
>TRBV5-1|.
CASSPEGTGFAYEQYF
>TRBV5-6|once
CASSLRVGIQETQYF
>TRBV12-3/TRBV12-4|.
CASTIQVPQPQHF
>TRBV19|.
CASSTTSASYEQYF
>TRBV29-1|once
CSVGDSSPYEQYF
>TRBV7-6|.
CASSPSGPYTEAFF
>TRBV20-1|.
CSARRNEQFF
>TRBV7-8|.
CASSQTAFYGYTF
>TRBV29-1|.
CSVWDSTDTQYF
>TRBV5-1|.
CASRDEIGSPLHF
>TRBV10-2|.
CASSARLAPYEQYF
>TRBV7-9|few
CASSLAEGNTIYF
>TRBV20-1|.
CSASNRESHNQPQHF
>TRBV11-3|.
CASSPGQGADQYF
>TRBV4-1|once
CASSPDRGFNNEQFF
>TRBV25-1|few
CASTDGARTGLSPLHF
>TRBV30|.
CAWSVRRDTQYF
>TRBV4-1|.
CASSPFMEGVKQPQHF
>TRBV11-2|.
CASSATLGQPTNTGELFF